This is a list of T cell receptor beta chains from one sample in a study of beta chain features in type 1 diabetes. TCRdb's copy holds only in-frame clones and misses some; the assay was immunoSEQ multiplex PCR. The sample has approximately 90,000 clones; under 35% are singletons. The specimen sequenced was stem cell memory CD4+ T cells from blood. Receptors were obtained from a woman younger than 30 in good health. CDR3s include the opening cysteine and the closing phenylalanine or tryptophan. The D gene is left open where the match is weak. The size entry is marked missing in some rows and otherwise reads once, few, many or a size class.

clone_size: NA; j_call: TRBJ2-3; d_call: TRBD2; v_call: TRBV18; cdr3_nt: TGTGCCAGCTCACCGGGGACTAGCGGGTCAGATACGCAGTATTTT; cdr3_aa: CASSPGTSGSDTQYF
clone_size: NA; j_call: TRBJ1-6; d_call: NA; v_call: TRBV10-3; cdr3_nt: TGTGCCATCAGCGAATACCCGGACGGCGGAGGTTCACCCCTCCACTTT; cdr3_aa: CAISEYPDGGGSPLHF
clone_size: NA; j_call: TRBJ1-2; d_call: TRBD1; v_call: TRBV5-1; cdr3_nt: TGCGCCAGCAGCTTCGACAGGGGGAGCGGGTATGGCTACACCTTC; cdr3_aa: CASSFDRGSGYGYTF
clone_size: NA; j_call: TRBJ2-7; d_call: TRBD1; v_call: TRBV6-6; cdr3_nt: TGTGCCAGCAGTTACCGTGGGACAGGGGAGATCTACGAGCAGTACTTC; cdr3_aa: CASSYRGTGEIYEQYF
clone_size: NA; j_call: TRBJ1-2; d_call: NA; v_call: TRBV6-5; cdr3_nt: TGTGCCAGCAGCCCGAGGCAGAAGGATGGCTACACCTTC; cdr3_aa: CASSPRQKDGYTF
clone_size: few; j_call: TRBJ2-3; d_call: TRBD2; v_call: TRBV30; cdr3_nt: TGTGCCTGGAACCCCCCAAATGGCGCGGGAGGGTCCCCCGATACGCAGTATTTT; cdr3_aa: CAWNPPNGAGGSPDTQYF
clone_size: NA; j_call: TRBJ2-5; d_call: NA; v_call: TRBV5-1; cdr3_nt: TGCGCCACCCAAGTAGGAGCGGTCCTCCAAGAGACCCAGTACTTC; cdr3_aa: CATQVGAVLQETQYF
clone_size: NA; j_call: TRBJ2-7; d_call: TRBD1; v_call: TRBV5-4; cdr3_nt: TGTGCCAGCAGCTTGCGACAGGGGAAGGACGAGCAGTACTTC; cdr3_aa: CASSLRQGKDEQYF
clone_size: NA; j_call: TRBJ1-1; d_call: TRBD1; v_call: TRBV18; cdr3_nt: TGTGCCAGCTCGATGGGACAGGGGGTAGGGGTTGACACTGAAGCTTTCTTT; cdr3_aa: CASSMGQGVGVDTEAFF
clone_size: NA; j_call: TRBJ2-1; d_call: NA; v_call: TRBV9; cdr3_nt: TGTGCCAGCAGCGTAGCGAGTCAGGGCTACAATGAGCAGTTCTTC; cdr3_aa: CASSVASQGYNEQFF
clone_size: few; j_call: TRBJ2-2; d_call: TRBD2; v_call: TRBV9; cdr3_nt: TGTGCCAGCAGCCTAGGATTAGCGGGAGGTGGGAACACCGGGGAGCTGTTTTTT; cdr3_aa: CASSLGLAGGGNTGELFF
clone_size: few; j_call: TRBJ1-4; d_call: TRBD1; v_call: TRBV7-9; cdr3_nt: TGTGCCAGCAGCTTGATGTCAGGGGGCACTGAAAAACTGTTTTTT; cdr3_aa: CASSLMSGGTEKLFF
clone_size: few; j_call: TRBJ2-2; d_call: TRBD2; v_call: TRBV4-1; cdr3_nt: TGCGCCAGCAGCCAAGAGGGAGGGACCGGGGAGCTGTTTTTT; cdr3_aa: CASSQEGGTGELFF
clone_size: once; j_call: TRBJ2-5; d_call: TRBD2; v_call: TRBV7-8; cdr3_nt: TGTGCCAGCAGCTTAGCAATAGCGGGAGGGGGAAAGACCCAGTACTTC; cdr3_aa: CASSLAIAGGGKTQYF
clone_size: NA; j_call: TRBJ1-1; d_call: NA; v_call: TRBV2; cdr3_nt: TGTGCCAGCCGAGACTCAAGGAACACTGAAGCTTTCTTT; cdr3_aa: CASRDSRNTEAFF
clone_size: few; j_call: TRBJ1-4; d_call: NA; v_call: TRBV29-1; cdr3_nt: TGCAGCGCCGTCGAGGACAGTGACAATGAAAAACTGTTTTTT; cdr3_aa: CSAVEDSDNEKLFF
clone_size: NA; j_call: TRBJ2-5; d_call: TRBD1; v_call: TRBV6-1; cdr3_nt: TGTGCCAGCAGCGCGACAGGGGCAGGGGAGACCCAGTACTTC; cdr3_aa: CASSATGAGETQYF
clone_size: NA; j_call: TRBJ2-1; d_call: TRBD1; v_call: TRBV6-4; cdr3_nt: TGTGCCAGCAGCCCGGGACAGGGTGGCAATGAGCAGTTCTTC; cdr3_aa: CASSPGQGGNEQFF
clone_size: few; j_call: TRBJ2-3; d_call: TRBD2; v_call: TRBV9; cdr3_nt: TGTGCCAGCAGCGTAGGGGGAGCGGGGGGGTGGGCAGATACGCAGTATTTT; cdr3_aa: CASSVGGAGGWADTQYF
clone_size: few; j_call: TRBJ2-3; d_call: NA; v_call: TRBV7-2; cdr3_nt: TGTGCCAGCAGCTTAGAGGCCCTCGGAGGCACGCAGTATTTT; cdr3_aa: CASSLEALGGTQYF
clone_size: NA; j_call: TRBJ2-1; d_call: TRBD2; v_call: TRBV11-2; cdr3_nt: TGTGCCAGCAGAGCGGGAGATCTTCAGGAGCAGTTCTTC; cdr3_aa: CASRAGDLQEQFF
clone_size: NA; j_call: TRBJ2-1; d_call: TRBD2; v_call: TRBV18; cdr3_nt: TGTGCCAGCTCCCCCGGGACTAGCGGGAGGCGGAATGAGCAGTTCTTC; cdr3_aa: CASSPGTSGRRNEQFF
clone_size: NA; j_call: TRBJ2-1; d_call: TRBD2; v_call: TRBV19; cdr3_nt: TGTGCCAGTAGTTCCGGACTAGCGGCAGAAAAGCAGTTCTTC; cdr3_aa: CASSSGLAAEKQFF
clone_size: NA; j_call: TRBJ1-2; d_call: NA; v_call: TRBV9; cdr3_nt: TGTGCCAGCAGCGGGGTACGGGGGGCTAATGGCTACACCTTC; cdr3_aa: CASSGVRGANGYTF
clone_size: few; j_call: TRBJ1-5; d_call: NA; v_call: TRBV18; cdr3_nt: TGTGCCAGCTCAGTCAGCGGGCCCAATCAGCCCCAGCATTTT; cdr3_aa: CASSVSGPNQPQHF
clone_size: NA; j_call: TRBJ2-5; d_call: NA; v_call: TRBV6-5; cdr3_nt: TGTGCCAGCAGACCCTTAGGGAGTGTGAAGACCCAGTACTTC; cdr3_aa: CASRPLGSVKTQYF
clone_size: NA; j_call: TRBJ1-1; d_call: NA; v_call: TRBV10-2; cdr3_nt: TGCGCCAGCAGCAGGGGGAACACTGAAGCTTTCTTT; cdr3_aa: CASSRGNTEAFF
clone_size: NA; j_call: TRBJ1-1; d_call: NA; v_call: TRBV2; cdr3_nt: TGTGCCAGCAGTCTACAGGGTTCCACTGAAGCTTTCTTT; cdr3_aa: CASSLQGSTEAFF